This TCR beta chain was retrieved from a study of T cell clusters in autoimmune cytopenias. Study overall: Healthy donor controls had a mean age of around 53 years and median age of approximately 60 years. Whole-study results and caveats: Healthy donors had 2.5 to 3.5-fold more exclusive TRB clusters than active autoimmune hepatitis patients.

Multiplex touch-down PCR amplified TRB using TRB-A and TRB-B pools in one tube. For each CDR3 protein, TCRdb gives one entry from its re-call of the multiplex PCR reads, without DNA. Seen in this sample are roughly 6,500 distinct CDR3 sequences; the ten most common clones hold approximately 60%. Each sample's input was roughly 250 ng genomic DNA, 30,000 to 45,000 genome equivalents. Germline CDR1 SGHVS, CDR2 FNYEAQ. The CDR3 length is 13 residues. Of note for this clonotype: Its antigen is not known.

These data also featured in a second study, about T cell repertoires in aging, cancer and after chemotherapy. This second report adds: Donor ages fell into six groups from 30 or younger up to 70 or older. Repeat sampling of healthy donors over several months to years showed clear clonal overlap.

The sample taken for sequencing was peripheral blood. This chain uses TRBV7-6 with TRBJ1-1. This clonotype was obtained from a human donor in good health. CDR3: CASGVTAGTEAFF.